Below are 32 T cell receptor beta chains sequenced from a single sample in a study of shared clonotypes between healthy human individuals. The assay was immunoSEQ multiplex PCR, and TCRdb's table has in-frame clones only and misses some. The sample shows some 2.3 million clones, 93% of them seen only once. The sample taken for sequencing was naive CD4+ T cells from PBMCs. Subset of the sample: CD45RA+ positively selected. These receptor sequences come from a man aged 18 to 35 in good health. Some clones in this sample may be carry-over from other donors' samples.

Here the CDR3 reads CASTGRENTEAFF. CDR3 nucleotide sequence: TGTGCCAGCACGGGCAGAGAGAACACTGAAGCTTTCTTT. The rearrangement uses TRBV28 and TRBJ1-1; D call uncertain. The CDR3 loop spans 13 amino acids. Germline V gene sequence: CDR1 MDHEN, CDR2 SYDVKM. V shed 7 bases and J shed 1 base, with 10 bases lying between them.

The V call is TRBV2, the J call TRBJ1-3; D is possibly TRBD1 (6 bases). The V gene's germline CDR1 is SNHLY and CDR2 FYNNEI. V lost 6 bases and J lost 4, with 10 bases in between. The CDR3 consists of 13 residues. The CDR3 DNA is TGTGCCAGCAGACGGACAGAAGGAAACACCATATATTTT. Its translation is CASRRTEGNTIYF.

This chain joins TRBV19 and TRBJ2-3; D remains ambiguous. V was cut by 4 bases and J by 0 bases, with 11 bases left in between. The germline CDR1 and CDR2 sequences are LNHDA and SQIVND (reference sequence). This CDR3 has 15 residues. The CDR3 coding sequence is TGTGCCAGTAGTAGTCATTCAACTAGCACAGATACGCAGTATTTT. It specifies CASSSHSTSTDTQYF.

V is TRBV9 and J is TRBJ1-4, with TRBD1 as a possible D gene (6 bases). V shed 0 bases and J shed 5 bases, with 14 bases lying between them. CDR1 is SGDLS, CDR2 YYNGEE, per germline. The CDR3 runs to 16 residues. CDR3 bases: TGTGCCAGCAGCGTAGCTACGGGGCAGGGGAATGAAAAACTGTTTTTT. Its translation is CASSVATGQGNEKLFF.

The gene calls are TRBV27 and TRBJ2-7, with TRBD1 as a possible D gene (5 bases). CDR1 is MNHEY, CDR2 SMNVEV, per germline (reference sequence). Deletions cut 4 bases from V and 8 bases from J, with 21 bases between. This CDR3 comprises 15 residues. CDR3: CASSSPTLGHGQQYF. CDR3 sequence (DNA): TGTGCCAGCAGTTCGCCTACCCTCGGACACGGCCAGCAGTACTTC.

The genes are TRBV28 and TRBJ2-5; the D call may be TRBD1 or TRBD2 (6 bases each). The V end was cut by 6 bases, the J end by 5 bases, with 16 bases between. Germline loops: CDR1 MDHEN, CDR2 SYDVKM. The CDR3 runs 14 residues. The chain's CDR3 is CASSSGAWRETQYF. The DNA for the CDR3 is TGTGCCAGCAGCTCGGGGGCCTGGCGGGAGACCCAGTACTTC.

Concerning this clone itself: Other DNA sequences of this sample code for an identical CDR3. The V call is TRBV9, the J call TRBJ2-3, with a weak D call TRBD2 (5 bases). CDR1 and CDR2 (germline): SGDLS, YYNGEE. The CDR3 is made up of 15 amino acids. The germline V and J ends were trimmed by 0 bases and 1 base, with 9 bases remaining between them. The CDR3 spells CASSVGRGGTDTQYF. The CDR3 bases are TGTGCCAGCAGCGTAGGTCGGGGTGGCACAGATACGCAGTATTTT.

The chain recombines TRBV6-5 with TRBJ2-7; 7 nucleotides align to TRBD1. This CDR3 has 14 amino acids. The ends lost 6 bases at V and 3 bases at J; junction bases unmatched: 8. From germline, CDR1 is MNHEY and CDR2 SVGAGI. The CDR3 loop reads CASSRDRVVYEQYF. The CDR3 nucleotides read TGTGCCAGCAGCCGAGACAGGGTCGTCTACGAGCAGTACTTC.

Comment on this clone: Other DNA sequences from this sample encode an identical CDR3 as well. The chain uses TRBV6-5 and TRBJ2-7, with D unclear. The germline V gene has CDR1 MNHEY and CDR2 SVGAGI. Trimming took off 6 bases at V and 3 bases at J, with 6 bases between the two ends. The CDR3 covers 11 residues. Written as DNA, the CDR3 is TGTGCCAGCAGGGGATTCTACGAGCAGTACTTC. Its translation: CASRGFYEQYF.

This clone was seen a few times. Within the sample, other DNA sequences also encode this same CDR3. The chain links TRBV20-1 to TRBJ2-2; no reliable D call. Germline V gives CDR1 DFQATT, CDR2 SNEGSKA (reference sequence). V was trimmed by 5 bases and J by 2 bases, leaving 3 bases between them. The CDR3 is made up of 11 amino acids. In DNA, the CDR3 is TGCAGTGCTGGAAACACCGGGGAGCTGTTTTTT. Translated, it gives CSAGNTGELFF.

As DNA, the CDR3 is TGTGCCAGTAGTATTGTGTCGGACCGACCTGAAGCTTTCTTT. Translating gives CASSIVSDRPEAFF. The chain has TRBV19 and TRBJ1-1; D is unresolved. This CDR3 region has 14 residues. Trimming stripped 3 bases from V and 6 bases from J, with 14 bases between. CDR1 and CDR2 (germline): LNHDA, SQIVND (reference sequence). The whole variable domain, remainder taken from reference TRBV19 and TRBJ1-1, is DGGITQSPKYLFRKEGQNVTLSCEQNLNHDAMYWYRQDPGQGLRLIYYSQIVNDFQKGDIAEGYSVSREKKESFPLTVTSAQKNPTAFYLCASSIVSDRPEAFFGQGTRLTVV.

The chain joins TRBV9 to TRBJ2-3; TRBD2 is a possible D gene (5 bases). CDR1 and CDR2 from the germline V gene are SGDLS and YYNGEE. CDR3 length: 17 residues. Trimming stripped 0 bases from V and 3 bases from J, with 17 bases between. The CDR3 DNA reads TGTGCCAGCAGCGTAGGTACTAGGTTATCGAAGACAGATACGCAGTATTTT. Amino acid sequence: CASSVGTRLSKTDTQYF. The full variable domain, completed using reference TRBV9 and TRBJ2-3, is DSGVTQTPKHLITATGQRVTLRCSPRSGDLSVYWYQQSLDQGLQFLIQYYNGEERAKGNILERFSAQQFPDLHSELNLSSLELGDSALYFCASSVGTRLSKTDTQYFGPGTRLTVL.

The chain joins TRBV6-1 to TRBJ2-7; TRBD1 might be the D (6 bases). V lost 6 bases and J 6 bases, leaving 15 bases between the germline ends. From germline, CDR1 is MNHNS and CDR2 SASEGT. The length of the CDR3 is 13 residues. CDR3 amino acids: CASRGGQSIEQYF. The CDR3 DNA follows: TGTGCCAGCAGGGGTGGACAGTCTATCGAGCAGTACTTC.

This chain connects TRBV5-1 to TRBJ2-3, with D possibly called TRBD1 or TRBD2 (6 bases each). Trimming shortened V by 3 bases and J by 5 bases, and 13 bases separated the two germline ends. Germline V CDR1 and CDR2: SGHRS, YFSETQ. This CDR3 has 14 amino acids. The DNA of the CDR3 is TGCGCCAGCAGCTGGGGGGCGAAAGGAGATACGCAGTATTTT. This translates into CASSWGAKGDTQYF.

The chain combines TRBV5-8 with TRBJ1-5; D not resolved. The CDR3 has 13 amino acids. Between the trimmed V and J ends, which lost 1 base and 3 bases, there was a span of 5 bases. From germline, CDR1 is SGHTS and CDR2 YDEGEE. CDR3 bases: TGTGCCAGCAGCTTGTTGCTCAATCAGCCCCAGCATTTT. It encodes CASSLLLNQPQHF.

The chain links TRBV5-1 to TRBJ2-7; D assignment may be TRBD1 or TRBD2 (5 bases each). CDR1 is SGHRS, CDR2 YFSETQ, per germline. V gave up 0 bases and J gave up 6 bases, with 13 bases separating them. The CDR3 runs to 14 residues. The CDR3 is CASSLAPPGAEQYF. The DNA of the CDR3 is TGCGCCAGCAGCTTGGCCCCCCCCGGGGCCGAGCAGTACTTC.

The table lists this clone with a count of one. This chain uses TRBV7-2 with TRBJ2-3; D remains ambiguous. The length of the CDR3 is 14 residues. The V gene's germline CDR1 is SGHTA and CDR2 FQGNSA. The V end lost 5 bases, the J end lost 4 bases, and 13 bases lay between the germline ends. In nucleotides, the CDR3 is TGTGCCAGCAGCCCCACGGGCCGGTCAGATACGCAGTATTTT. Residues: CASSPTGRSDTQYF. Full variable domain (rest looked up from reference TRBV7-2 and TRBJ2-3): GAGVSQSPSNKVTEKGKDVELRCDPISGHTALYWYRQSLGQGLEFLIYFQGNSAPDKSGLPSDRFSAERTGGSVSTLTIQRTQQEDSAVYLCASSPTGRSDTQYFGPGTRLTVL.

The CDR3 sequence is CASSLDRGSGYGYTF. CDR3 in DNA: TGCGCCAGCAGCTTGGATCGGGGCAGTGGCTATGGCTACACCTTC. The V and J genes are TRBV5-1 and TRBJ1-2; D may be TRBD1 (5 bases). The germline V and J ends were trimmed by 0 bases and 4 bases, with 13 bases remaining between them. The CDR3 has 15 amino acids. Germline CDR1 reads SGHRS; CDR2 reads YFSETQ. Variable domain in full (rest from reference TRBV5-1 and TRBJ1-2): KAGVTQTPRYLIKTRGQQVTLSCSPISGHRSVSWYQQTPGQGLQFLFEYFSETQRNKGNFPGRFSGRQFSNSRSEMNVSTLELGDSALYLCASSLDRGSGYGYTFGSGTRLTVV.

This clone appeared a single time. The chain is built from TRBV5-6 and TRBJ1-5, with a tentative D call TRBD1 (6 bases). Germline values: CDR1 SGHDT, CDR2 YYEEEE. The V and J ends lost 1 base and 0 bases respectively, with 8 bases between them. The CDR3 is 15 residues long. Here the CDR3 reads CASSLWGLSNQPQHF. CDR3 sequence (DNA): TGTGCCAGCAGCTTGTGGGGGCTTAGCAATCAGCCCCAGCATTTT.

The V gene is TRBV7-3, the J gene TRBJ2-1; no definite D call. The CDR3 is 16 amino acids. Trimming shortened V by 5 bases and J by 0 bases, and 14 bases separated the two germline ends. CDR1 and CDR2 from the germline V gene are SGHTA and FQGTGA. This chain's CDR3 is CASSPDRSSSYNEQFF. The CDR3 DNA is TGTGCCAGCAGCCCAGACCGGAGCAGCTCCTACAATGAGCAGTTCTTC.

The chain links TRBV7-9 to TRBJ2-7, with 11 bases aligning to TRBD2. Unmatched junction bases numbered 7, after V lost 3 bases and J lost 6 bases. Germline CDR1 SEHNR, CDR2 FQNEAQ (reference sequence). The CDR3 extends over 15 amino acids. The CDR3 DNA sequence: TGTGCCAGCAGCTTCCGGACTAGCGGGTTCGGCGAGCAGTACTTC. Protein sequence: CASSFRTSGFGEQYF.

The CDR3 reads CASSEGQGAHNEQFF. The CDR3 coding sequence is TGTGCCAGCAGTGAAGGACAGGGGGCGCACAATGAGCAGTTCTTC. The rearrangement links TRBV2 to TRBJ2-1; 10 nucleotides align to TRBD1. Trimming removed 1 base from V and 5 bases from J; junction bases left unmatched: 2. This CDR3 comprises 15 residues. The germline V gene encodes CDR1 SNHLY and CDR2 FYNNEI.

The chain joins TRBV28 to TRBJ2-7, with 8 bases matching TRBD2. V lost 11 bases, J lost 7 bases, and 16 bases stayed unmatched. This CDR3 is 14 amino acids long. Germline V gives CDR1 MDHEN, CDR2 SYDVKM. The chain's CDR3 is CASQTPAGVWEQYF. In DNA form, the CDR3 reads TGTGCCTCCCAAACCCCAGCGGGAGTATGGGAGCAGTACTTC.

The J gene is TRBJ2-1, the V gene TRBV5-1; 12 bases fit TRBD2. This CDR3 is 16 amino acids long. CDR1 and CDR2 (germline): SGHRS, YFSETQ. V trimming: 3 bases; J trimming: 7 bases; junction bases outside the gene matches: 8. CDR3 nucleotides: TGCGCCAGCAGCTCTCTAGCGGGAGGGGGCTGGAATGAGCAGTTCTTC. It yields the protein CASSSLAGGGWNEQFF. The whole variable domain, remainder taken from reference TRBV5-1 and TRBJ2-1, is KAGVTQTPRYLIKTRGQQVTLSCSPISGHRSVSWYQQTPGQGLQFLFEYFSETQRNKGNFPGRFSGRQFSNSRSEMNVSTLELGDSALYLCASSSLAGGGWNEQFFGPGTRLTVL.

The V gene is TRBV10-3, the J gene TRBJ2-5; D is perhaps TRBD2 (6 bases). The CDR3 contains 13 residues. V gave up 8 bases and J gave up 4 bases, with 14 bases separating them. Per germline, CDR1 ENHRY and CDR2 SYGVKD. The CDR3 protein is CAIGSLGGETQYF. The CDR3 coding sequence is TGTGCCATCGGATCCCTCGGGGGAGAGACCCAGTACTTC.

The CDR3 DNA sequence: TGTGCCAGCAGTTTATCAGGGACAGGTCTTGCAACTAATGAAAAACTGTTTTTT. Residues: CASSLSGTGLATNEKLFF. This sequence joins TRBV27 and TRBJ1-4, with 8 bases matching TRBD1. Germline CDR1 reads MNHEY; CDR2 reads SMNVEV (reference sequence). CDR3 length: 18 residues. Trimming cost V 0 bases and J 0 bases; bases outside gene matches: 6.

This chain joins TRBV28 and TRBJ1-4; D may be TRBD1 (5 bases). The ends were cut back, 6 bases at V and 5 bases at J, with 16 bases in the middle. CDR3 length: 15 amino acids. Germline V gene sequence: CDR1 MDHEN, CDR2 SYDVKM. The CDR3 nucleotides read TGTGCCAGCAGAACTACCACCCCAGGGAATGAAAAACTGTTTTTT. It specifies CASRTTTPGNEKLFF.

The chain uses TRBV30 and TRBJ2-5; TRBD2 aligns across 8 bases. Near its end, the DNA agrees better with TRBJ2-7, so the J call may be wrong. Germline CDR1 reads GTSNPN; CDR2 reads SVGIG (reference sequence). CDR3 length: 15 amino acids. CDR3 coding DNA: TGTGCCTGGAGCGCCGCACTAGCGGCCTCCTACGAGCAGTACTTC. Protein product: CAWSAALAASYEQYF.

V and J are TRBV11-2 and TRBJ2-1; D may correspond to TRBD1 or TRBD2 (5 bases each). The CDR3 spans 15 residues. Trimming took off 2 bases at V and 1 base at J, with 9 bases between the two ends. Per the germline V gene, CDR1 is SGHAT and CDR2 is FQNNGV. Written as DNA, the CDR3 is TGTGCCAGCAGCTTATACGGGGCTTCCTACAATGAGCAGTTCTTC. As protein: CASSLYGASYNEQFF.

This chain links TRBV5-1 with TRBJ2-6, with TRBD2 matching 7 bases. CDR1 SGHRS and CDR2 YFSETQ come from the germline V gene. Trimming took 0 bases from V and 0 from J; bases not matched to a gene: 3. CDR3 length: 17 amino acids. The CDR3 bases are TGCGCCAGCAGCTTGGTAGCGGGCCCCTCTGGGGCCAACGTCCTGACTTTC. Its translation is CASSLVAGPSGANVLTF.

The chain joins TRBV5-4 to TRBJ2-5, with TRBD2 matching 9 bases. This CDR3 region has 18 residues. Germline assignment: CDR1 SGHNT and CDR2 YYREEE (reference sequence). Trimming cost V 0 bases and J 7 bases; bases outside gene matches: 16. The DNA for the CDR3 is TGTGCCAGCAGCTTGGGCGCTAGCGGGACATCGCTAGGGGGGACCCAGTACTTC. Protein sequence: CASSLGASGTSLGGTQYF.

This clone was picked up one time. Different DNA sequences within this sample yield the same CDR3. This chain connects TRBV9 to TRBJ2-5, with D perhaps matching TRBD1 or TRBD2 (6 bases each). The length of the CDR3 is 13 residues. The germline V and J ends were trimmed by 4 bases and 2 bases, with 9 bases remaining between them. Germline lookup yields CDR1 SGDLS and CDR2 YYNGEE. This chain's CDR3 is CASSPGAQETQYF. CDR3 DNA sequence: TGTGCCAGCAGCCCGGGGGCGCAAGAGACCCAGTACTTC.